This T cell receptor (beta chain) derives from a study of radiotherapy plus CTLA-4 blockade in lung cancer. Study results and caveats: Expansion of tumor-derived TCR clones was observed in blood after radiotherapy plus ipilimumab. Early clone dynamics of blood T cells, plus interferon-beta, reportedly predicted response best.

Worth noting for this clone: Antigen specificity is unknown.

CDR1 is SGHRS, CDR2 YFSETQ, per germline. V lost 0 bases, J lost 7 bases, and 8 bases lay in between. The CDR3 length is 12 residues. Focal radiation was given together with CTLA-4 blockade (ipilimumab) to patients with chemo-refractory metastatic non-small-cell lung cancer. Generated by immunoSEQ multiplex PCR, the TCRdb table keeps only in-frame clones and is missing some. This sample has just under 60,000 clones; around three quarters occur once, and the top ten carry about 8%. V and J are TRBV5-1 and TRBJ2-7; a weak D match, TRBD2 (6 bases). The specimen comprised peripheral blood, sampled from a patient treated with radiotherapy plus ipilimumab. The TCR sequence derives from a human donor with non-small cell lung cancer whose response to radiotherapy plus ipilimumab could not be evaluated. The CDR3 sequence is CASSLGAGEQYF. CDR3 sequence (DNA): TGCGCCAGCAGCTTGGGGGCGGGAGAGCAGTACTTC.